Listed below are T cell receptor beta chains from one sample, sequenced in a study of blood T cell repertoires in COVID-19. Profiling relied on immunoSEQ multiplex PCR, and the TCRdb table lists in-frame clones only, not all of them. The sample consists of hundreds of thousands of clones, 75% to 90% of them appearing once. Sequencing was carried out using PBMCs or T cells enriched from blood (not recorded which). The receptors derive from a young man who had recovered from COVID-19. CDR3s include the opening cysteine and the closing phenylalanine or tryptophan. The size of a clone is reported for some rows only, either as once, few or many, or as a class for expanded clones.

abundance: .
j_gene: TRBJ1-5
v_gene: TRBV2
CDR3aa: CASNGGQGVGQPQHF

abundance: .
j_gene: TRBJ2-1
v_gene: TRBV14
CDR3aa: CASSQLAGKNNEQFF

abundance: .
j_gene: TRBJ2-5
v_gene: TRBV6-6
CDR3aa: CATGGQETQYF

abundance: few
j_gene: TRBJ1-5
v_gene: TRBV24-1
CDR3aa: CATSDPNTGGNQPQHF

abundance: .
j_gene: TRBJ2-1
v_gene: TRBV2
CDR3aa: CASSGGAGRENNEQFF

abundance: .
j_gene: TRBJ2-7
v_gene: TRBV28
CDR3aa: CASSLSRDSYEQYF

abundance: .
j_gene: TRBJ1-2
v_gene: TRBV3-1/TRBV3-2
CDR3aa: CASSLAGPGAYGYTF

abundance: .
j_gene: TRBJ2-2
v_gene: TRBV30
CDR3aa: CAWRPSGSTGELFF

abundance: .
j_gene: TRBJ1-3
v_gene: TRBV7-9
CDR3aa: CASSLPNRERFRRGNTIYF

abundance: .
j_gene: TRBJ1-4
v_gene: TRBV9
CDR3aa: CASSLTGQGGNEKLFF

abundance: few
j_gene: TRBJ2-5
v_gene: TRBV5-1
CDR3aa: CASSSGLAEETQYF

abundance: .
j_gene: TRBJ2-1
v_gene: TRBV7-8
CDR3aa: CASSLVNNEQFF

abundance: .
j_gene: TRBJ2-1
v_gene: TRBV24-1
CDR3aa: CATSDSRGRNEQFF

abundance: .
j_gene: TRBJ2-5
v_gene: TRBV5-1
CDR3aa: CASKEGWGIETQYF

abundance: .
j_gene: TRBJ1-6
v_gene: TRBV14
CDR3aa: CASSQDVNRVGSPLHF

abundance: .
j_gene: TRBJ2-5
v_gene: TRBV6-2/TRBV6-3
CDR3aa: CASSLRLASLKETQYF

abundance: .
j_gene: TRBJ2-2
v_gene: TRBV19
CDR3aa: CASSTSSVGELFF

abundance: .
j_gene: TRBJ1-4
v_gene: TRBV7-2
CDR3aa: CASSLRGNEKLFF

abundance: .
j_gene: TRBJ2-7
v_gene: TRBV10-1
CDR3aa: CASSFIGGEQYF

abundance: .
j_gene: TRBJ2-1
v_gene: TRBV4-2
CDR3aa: CASSQGSVPFF

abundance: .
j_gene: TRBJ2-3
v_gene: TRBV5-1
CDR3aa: CASSTASTDTQYF